This note documents a single T cell receptor beta chain sequence. This entry is derived from a study of T cell responses to AZD1222 COVID-19 vaccine. Sequencing was performed with immunoSEQ multiplex PCR; in TCRdb, only in-frame clones are kept and a portion is missing. Of 120,000 or so clones in the sample, 80% to 95% are singletons; the top ten hold under 1.2%. This CDR3 is 13 amino acids long. Germline V lookup: CDR1 SGHTA, CDR2 FQGTGA. The V end was cut by 5 bases, the J end by 7 bases, with 12 bases between. The genes are TRBV7-3 and TRBJ2-1; perhaps TRBD2 as D (5 bases). Source: peripheral blood, taken on day 0 of AZD1222 vaccination. This clonotype was sampled from an adult in good health. As DNA, the CDR3 is TGTGCCAGCAGCCCCCGAGGAGGAAATGAGCAGTTCTTC. Its translation is CASSPRGGNEQFF.